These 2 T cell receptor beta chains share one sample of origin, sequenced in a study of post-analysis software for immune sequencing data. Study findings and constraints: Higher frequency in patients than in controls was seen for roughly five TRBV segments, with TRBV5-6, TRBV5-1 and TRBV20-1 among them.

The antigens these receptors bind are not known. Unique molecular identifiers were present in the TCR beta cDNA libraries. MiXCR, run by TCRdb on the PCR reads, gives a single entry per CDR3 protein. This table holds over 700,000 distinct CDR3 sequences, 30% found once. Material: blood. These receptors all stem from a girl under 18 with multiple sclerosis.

CDR3 DNA: TGTGCCAGCAGAGCCGGGCGGTCGTCCTACAATGAGCAGTTCTTC. Protein: CASRAGRSSYNEQFF. This chain joins TRBV7-2 and TRBJ2-1; D is undetermined. This CDR3 spans 15 amino acids. Germline-derived CDR1 and CDR2 are SGHTA and FQGNSA. Trimming removed 6 bases from V and 1 base from J, with 13 bases in between.

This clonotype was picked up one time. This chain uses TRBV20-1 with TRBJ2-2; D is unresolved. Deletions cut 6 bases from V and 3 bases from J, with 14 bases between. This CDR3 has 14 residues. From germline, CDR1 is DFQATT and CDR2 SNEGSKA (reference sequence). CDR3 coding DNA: TGCAGTGCGCGCCGGGCCAGCTACACCGGGGAGCTGTTTTTT. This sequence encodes CSARRASYTGELFF.